The source of this T cell receptor beta chain is a study of early T cells in non-severe SARS-CoV-2 infection. TCRdb reanalysed the 5' RACE reads using MiXCR and keeps one entry per CDR3 protein. The sample has around 99,000 distinct CDR3 sequences, roughly 17% seen once. The sample was whole blood, taken at baseline. The TCR comes from an adult who was a healthcare worker with PCR-confirmed SARS-CoV-2 infection or an uninfected control (not recorded which).

The DNA for the CDR3 is TGTGCCAGCGGGTTGGACAGGGGGTCAGGAGAGCAGTACTTC. It is translated as CASGLDRGSGEQYF. The chain couples TRBV12-3 or TRBV12-4 to TRBJ2-7; 10 bases map to TRBD1. Trimming removed 8 bases from V and 7 bases from J; junction bases left unmatched: 11. The length of the CDR3 is 14 residues.